A selection of T cell receptor beta chains follows, all from one sample in a study of T cells in Graves' hyperthyroidism and ophthalmopathy. A single record per CDR3 protein comes from TCRdb applying MiXCR to the multiplex PCR reads. Among around 580,000 distinct CDR3 sequences listed, just over 45% were seen once. Sequencing was performed on peripheral blood or thyroid tissue (not recorded which). The receptor source for this set is a woman between 18 and 30 years old with Graves' hyperthyroidism. CDR3s include the opening cysteine and the closing phenylalanine or tryptophan. D genes are given only for firm matches. Clone size is given for some rows only: seen once, a few or many times, or a class if the clone is expanded.

D gene,J gene,clone size,V gene,CDR3 length,CDR3 protein
-,TRBJ2-5,-,TRBV29-1,13,CSVDVRALETQYF
-,-,-,TRBV6-1,12,CASSYQFNEQYF
-,TRBJ2-7,-,TRBV7-2,13,CASSYPRDIVVYF
-,TRBJ1-2,many,TRBV7-2,13,CASSFRTVPGYTF
TRBD2,TRBJ2-7,-,TRBV29-1,15,CSVEGLADYSYEQYF
-,TRBJ1-2,many,TRBV24-1,12,CATSEGASGYTF
TRBD2,TRBJ2-3,-,TRBV20-1,15,CSASEAGDPADTQYF
-,TRBJ2-7,many,TRBV12-3/TRBV12-4,14,CASNPRGSHGEQYF
-,TRBJ2-7,many,TRBV4-2,17,CASSQAILGLAKYEQYF
TRBD2,TRBJ2-2,once,TRBV18,16,CASSIIAGESTGELFF
-,TRBJ1-3,-,TRBV29-1,11,CSVTTGNTIYF
TRBD2,TRBJ2-2,-,TRBV7-6,15,CASSLLASGKRELFF
TRBD2,TRBJ2-7,many,TRBV7-2,19,CASSNYDRLAGPGSYEQYF
-,TRBJ1-3,many,TRBV4-2,15,CASSQEKGLGNTIYF
TRBD1,TRBJ2-7,-,TRBV4-1,14,CASSQETGWSEQYF
-,TRBJ2-7,-,TRBV20-1,11,CSAEDSYEQYF
-,TRBJ1-2,many,TRBV30,12,CAWSKGIYGYTF
-,TRBJ1-1,-,TRBV5-5,15,CACNRSADMNTEAFF
TRBD1,TRBJ1-1,-,TRBV10-3,13,CATSDRGRTEAFF
-,TRBJ1-1,many,TRBV5-4,13,CASSTQGKAEAFF
-,TRBJ2-5,many,TRBV24-1,16,CATSDFLRDNQETQYF
TRBD2,TRBJ2-7,-,TRBV11-3,14,CASSGGLAAAQQYF
TRBD1,TRBJ1-6,many,TRBV6-6,15,CASSYAGQVNSPLHF
TRBD1,TRBJ1-1,many,TRBV5-6,15,CASSQDRVLNTEAFF
-,TRBJ1-5,once,TRBV10-3,13,CAIKDLNNQPQHF
TRBD1,TRBJ1-2,many,TRBV29-1,16,CSVDDRGRFELYGYTF
TRBD1,TRBJ1-2,many,TRBV27,13,CAAWTGGGYGYTF
-,TRBJ1-1,many,TRBV7-3,13,CASSFTDAGEAFF
-,TRBJ2-2,many,TRBV2,12,CASRRMGGELFF
-,TRBJ1-1,-,TRBV3-1,13,CASSQDMVDEAFF
TRBD1,TRBJ2-2,-,TRBV29-1,14,CSVTGQGNTGELFF
-,TRBJ1-6,many,TRBV3-1,17,CASSQGVGAAYNSPLHF
TRBD2,TRBJ2-7,-,TRBV7-6,13,CASSGGLYNEQYF
TRBD2,TRBJ2-2,few,TRBV7-2,18,CASSLEHGGGWNTGELFF
-,TRBJ1-5,-,TRBV29-1,10,CSAGEQPQHF
TRBD1,TRBJ1-2,once,TRBV2,15,CASSLGQDSNYGYTF
-,TRBJ1-1,many,TRBV9,13,CASSVRRDTEAFF
-,TRBJ1-5,many,TRBV6-6,13,CATQEDHNQPQHF
-,TRBJ1-1,-,TRBV12-3/TRBV12-4,15,CASSQTSGANTEAFF
TRBD1,TRBJ1-1,many,TRBV15,16,CATSSPGTGSGTEAFF
-,TRBJ2-5,many,TRBV2,12,CASSEERETQYF
TRBD1,TRBJ1-1,once,TRBV20-1,14,CSARGRQGYTEAFF
-,TRBJ2-7,many,TRBV2,13,CASSEPTGYEQYF
-,TRBJ1-2,many,TRBV27,11,CATKVGYGYTF
-,TRBJ1-1,few,TRBV27,14,CASSLQVSETEAFF
-,TRBJ2-2,few,TRBV24-1,14,CATSPPADTGELFF
-,TRBJ1-1,-,TRBV10-3,13,CAISGSSGAEAFF